This TCR beta chain is drawn from a study of blood T cells in healthy people across ages. The study, taken as a whole, reports: Roughly linear age-related decline in beta diversity appeared, significant by age approximately 40.

This clonotype was picked up a small number of times. What it binds is not known. PCR was performed a second time for roughly 7 to 12 cycles using a sample-barcoded 5' primer and a J-beta primer mix. TCRdb re-analysed the 5' RACE reads in MiXCR, keeping a single row per CDR3 protein. The sample shows more than 800,000 distinct CDR3 sequences, around 30% of them seen only once. Germline lookup yields CDR1 MNHEY and CDR2 SVGEGT. The CDR3 runs to 13 residues. The germline V and J ends were trimmed by 5 bases and 6 bases, with 13 bases remaining between them. This receptor was obtained from a woman of 80 years or more in good health. The chain couples TRBV6-2 or TRBV6-3 to TRBJ1-1; D might be TRBD1 (6 bases). Sample: blood. The CDR3 nucleotides are TGTGCCAGCAGTCCTATCAGGGGCTCTGAAGCTTTCTTT. Its translation: CASSPIRGSEAFF.